This T cell receptor (beta chain) stems from a study of radiotherapy plus CTLA-4 blockade in lung cancer. Overall study context: Objective responses were seen in 15% to 20% of patients, disease control in around 31%.

TCRdb's table, derived via immunoSEQ multiplex PCR, lists solely in-frame clones and lacks some. The table records about 87,000 clones, roughly 86% of them present only once. This clone was counted a single time. The antigen remains unidentified. In chemo-refractory metastatic non-small-cell lung cancer, patients got ipilimumab CTLA-4 blockade together with focal radiation. Whole-study findings and limits: Clones of tumor-derived TCRs expanded in blood after radiotherapy plus ipilimumab. With interferon-beta, early dynamics of blood T cell clones were reported to best predict response.

Specimen: peripheral blood, collected from a patient treated with radiotherapy plus ipilimumab. This sequence was found in a human donor with non-small cell lung cancer that progressed on radiotherapy plus ipilimumab.

CDR3 bases: TGTGCCAGCAGCAGCGGGACACCCTACGAGCAGTACTTC. Its protein is CASSSGTPYEQYF. The genes are TRBV5-6 and TRBJ2-7; D might be TRBD2 (7 bases). Germline V gene data show CDR1 as SGHDT and CDR2 as YYEEEE. CDR3 length: 13 amino acids. V was clipped by 4 bases and J by 2 bases, with 10 bases between them.